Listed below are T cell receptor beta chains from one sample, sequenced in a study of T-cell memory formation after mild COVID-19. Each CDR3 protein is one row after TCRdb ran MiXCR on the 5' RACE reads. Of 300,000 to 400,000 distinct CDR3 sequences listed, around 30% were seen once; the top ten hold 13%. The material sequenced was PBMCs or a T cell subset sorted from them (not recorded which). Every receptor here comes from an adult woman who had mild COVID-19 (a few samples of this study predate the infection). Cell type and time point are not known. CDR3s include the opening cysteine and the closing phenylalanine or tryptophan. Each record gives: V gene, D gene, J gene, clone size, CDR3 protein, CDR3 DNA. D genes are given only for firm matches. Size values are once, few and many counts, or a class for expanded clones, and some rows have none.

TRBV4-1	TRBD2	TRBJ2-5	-	CASSQAGGGPGETQYF	TGCGCCAGCAGCCAAGCTGGCGGGGGGCCGGGCGAGACCCAGTACTTC
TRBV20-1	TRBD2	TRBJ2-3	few	CSVPLAPTDTQYF	TGCAGTGTCCCACTAGCGCCCACAGATACGCAGTATTTT
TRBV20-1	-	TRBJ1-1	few	CSARHGINTEAFF	TGCAGTGCACGTCATGGGATTAACACTGAAGCTTTCTTT
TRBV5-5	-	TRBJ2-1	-	CASSLGHSSYNEQFF	TGTGCCAGCAGCTTGGGACATAGCTCCTACAATGAGCAGTTCTTC
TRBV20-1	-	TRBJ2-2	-	CSARGPGWFTGELFF	TGCAGTGCTAGAGGGCCAGGGTGGTTCACCGGGGAGCTGTTTTTT
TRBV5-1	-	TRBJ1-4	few	CASSLSPTNEKLFF	TGCGCCAGCAGCTTGAGCCCAACTAATGAAAAACTGTTTTTT
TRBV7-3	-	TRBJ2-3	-	CASSWASGTDTQYF	TGTGCCAGCAGCTGGGCGTCGGGCACAGATACGCAGTATTTT
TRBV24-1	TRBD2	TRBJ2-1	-	CATSDLREDPNEQFF	TGTGCCACCAGTGATTTACGGGAGGACCCCAATGAGCAGTTCTTC
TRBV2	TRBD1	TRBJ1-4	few	CASSFQGAEGEKLFF	TGTGCCAGCAGTTTCCAGGGGGCTGAGGGTGAAAAACTGTTTTTT
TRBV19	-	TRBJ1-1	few	CASSIKGPTGTEAFF	TGTGCCAGTAGTATTAAGGGGCCAACGGGAACTGAAGCTTTCTTT
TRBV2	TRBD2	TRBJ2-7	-	CASAGLAGEEQYF	TGTGCCAGTGCGGGACTAGCGGGAGAAGAGCAGTACTTC
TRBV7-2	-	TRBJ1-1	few	CASSLVIGLNTEAFF	TGTGCCAGCAGCTTAGTCATAGGCCTGAACACTGAAGCTTTCTTT
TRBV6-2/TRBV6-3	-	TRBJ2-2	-	CASRHYGGLGVYTGELFF	TGTGCCAGCAGACACTACGGCGGTTTAGGGGTTTACACCGGGGAGCTGTTTTTT
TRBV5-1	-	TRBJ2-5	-	CASSLISQETQYF	TGCGCCAGCAGCTTGATCTCCCAAGAGACCCAGTACTTC
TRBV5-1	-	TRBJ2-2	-	CASSFPREAVTGELFF	TGCGCCAGCAGCTTTCCGAGGGAAGCAGTCACCGGGGAGCTGTTTTTT
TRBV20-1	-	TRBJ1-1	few	CSAYRNTEAFF	TGCAGTGCTTATAGGAACACTGAAGCTTTCTTT
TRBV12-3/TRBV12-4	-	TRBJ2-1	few	CASRAPEGVWNEQFF	TGTGCCAGCAGGGCCCCTGAGGGGGTTTGGAATGAGCAGTTCTTC
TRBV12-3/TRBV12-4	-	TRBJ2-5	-	CASSPGAPETQYF	TGTGCCAGCAGCCCCGGAGCTCCAGAGACCCAGTACTTC
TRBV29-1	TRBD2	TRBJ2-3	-	CSVLAGATDTQYF	TGCAGCGTACTAGCGGGAGCCACAGATACGCAGTATTTT
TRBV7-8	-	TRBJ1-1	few	CASSFQENTEAFF	TGTGCCAGCAGCTTCCAGGAAAACACTGAAGCTTTCTTT
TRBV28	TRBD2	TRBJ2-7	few	CASSLWGLTYEQYF	TGTGCCAGCAGTTTGTGGGGACTAACCTACGAGCAGTACTTC
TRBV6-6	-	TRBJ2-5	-	CASRPHDSETQYF	TGTGCCAGCAGGCCACACGATTCGGAGACCCAGTACTTC
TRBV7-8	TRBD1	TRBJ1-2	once	CASSLGTGVSYGYTF	TGTGCCAGCAGCTTAGGGACAGGGGTGAGCTATGGCTACACCTTC
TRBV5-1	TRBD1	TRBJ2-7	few	CASSPIRGQGAEQYF	TGCGCCAGCAGCCCTATCAGGGGACAGGGGGCCGAGCAGTACTTC
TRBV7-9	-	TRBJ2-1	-	CASSFEWAGLNEQFF	TGTGCCAGCAGCTTTGAGTGGGCAGGGTTGAATGAGCAGTTCTTC
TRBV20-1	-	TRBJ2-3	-	CSARQSSTDTQYF	TGCAGTGCCCGACAGAGCAGCACAGATACGCAGTATTTT
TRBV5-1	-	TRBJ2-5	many	CASSPGALQETQYF	TGCGCCAGCAGCCCAGGGGCCCTCCAAGAGACCCAGTACTTC
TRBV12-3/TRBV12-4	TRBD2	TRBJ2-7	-	CASSPPVSGNYEQYF	TGTGCCAGCAGTCCCCCGGTGAGCGGGAACTACGAGCAGTACTTC
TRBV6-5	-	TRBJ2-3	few	CASSLREGTQYF	TGTGCCAGCAGCCTAAGAGAGGGTACGCAGTATTTT
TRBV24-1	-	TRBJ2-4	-	CATSGAAKNIQYF	TGTGCCACCAGTGGGGCAGCCAAAAACATTCAGTACTTC
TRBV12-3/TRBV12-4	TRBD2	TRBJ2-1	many	CASSLSSGSKNEQFF	TGTGCCAGCAGTTTAAGTAGCGGGAGCAAGAATGAGCAGTTCTTC
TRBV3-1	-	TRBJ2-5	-	CASSRTVVGEETQYF	TGTGCCAGCAGCCGGACGGTCGTGGGAGAGGAGACCCAGTACTTC
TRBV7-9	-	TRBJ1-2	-	CASSLRADYTF	TGTGCCAGCAGCCTCAGGGCTGACTACACCTTC
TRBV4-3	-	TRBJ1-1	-	CASSQGGTLTEAFF	TGCGCCAGCAGCCAAGGGGGGACGCTCACTGAAGCTTTCTTT
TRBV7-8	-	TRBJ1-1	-	CASSFAEGTEAFF	TGTGCCAGCAGTTTCGCGGAGGGCACTGAAGCTTTCTTT
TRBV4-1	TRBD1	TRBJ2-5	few	CASTLTGQETQYF	TGCGCCAGCACCTTGACAGGGCAAGAGACCCAGTACTTC
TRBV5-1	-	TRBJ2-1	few	CASSFPLGQGEQFF	TGCGCCAGCAGCTTTCCCTTGGGGCAGGGTGAGCAGTTCTTC
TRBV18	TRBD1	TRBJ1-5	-	CASSQQGSGEPQHF	TGTGCCAGCTCTCAACAGGGGTCGGGGGAGCCCCAGCATTTT
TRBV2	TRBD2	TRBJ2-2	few	CASRPGLAGGLVPGELFF	TGTGCCAGCAGGCCGGGACTAGCGGGGGGGCTAGTCCCCGGGGAGCTGTTTTTT
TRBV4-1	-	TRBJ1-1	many	CASSLRAGDNTEAFF	TGCGCCAGCAGCCTCCGGGCAGGGGACAACACTGAAGCTTTCTTT
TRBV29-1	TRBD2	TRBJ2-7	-	CSVGLAGVGYEQYF	TGCAGCGTTGGTCTAGCGGGAGTGGGCTACGAGCAGTACTTC
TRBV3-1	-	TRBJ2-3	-	CASSPSGNPDTQYF	TGTGCCAGCAGCCCTTCGGGGAACCCAGATACGCAGTATTTT